This TCR beta chain was identified in a study of blood T cell repertoires in COVID-19. Profiling relied on immunoSEQ multiplex PCR, and the TCRdb table lists in-frame clones only, not all of them. This table has some 290,000 clones, roughly 89% appearing once. V lost 5 bases and J 3 bases, leaving 14 bases between the germline ends. This CDR3 contains 15 residues. CDR1 is SGHAT, CDR2 FQNNGV, per germline. This chain joins TRBV11-2 and TRBJ2-1, with D possibly being TRBD1 (6 bases). Sequencing used peripheral blood. The TCR originated in a woman in her forties with COVID-19, enrolled during active disease. The CDR3 DNA is TGTGCCAGCAGCGTTAACCCACAGGGCTACAATGAGCAGTTCTTC. It is translated as CASSVNPQGYNEQFF.